The 7 T cell receptor beta chains below all came from one sample that was sequenced in a study of beta chain features in type 1 diabetes. Study-level points and caveats: Within each of all four CD4+ subsets, Type 1 diabetes patients had TCRB CDR3s that were moderately but significantly shorter.

cDNA synthesis used the whole RNA isolate, giving expressed TCRB sequences. Libraries were prepared by immunoSEQ multiplex PCR; TCRdb keeps only in-frame clonotypes and omits some of them. The repertoire holds a few hundred thousand clones, with roughly an eighth as singletons. These receptors have no known antigen. Specimen: naive CD4+ T cells from blood. The receptors derive from a man aged 25 to 40 with type 1 diabetes.

The chain recombines TRBV5-4 with TRBJ2-1; 8 nucleotides agree with TRBD2. CDR1 and CDR2 from the germline V gene are SGHNT and YYREEE (reference sequence). Trimming cost V 3 bases and J 9 bases; bases outside gene matches: 11. The CDR3 is made up of 15 amino acids. CDR3 bases: TGTGCCAGCAGCTCCCTCGGAGCGGGAGAGGGTGAGCAGTTCTTC. Protein product: CASSSLGAGEGEQFF. Supplemented by reference TRBV5-4 and TRBJ2-1, the full variable domain reads ETGVTQSPTHLIKTRGQQVTLRCSSQSGHNTVSWYQQALGQGPQFIFQYYREEENGRGNFPPRFSGLQFPNYSSELNVNALELDDSALYLCASSSLGAGEGEQFFGPGTRLTVL.

The chain uses TRBV6-6 and TRBJ2-5; TRBD2 is a possible D gene (6 bases). The CDR3 has 13 residues. The ends were cut back, 0 bases at V and 4 bases at J, with 6 bases in the middle. The germline V gene encodes CDR1 MNHNY and CDR2 SVGAGI (reference sequence). CDR3 sequence (DNA): TGTGCCAGCAGTTACTCGGGGGGAGAGACCCAGTACTTC. As protein: CASSYSGGETQYF.

V gene TRBV9 combines with J gene TRBJ2-1, with TRBD2 matching 10 bases. Germline assignment: CDR1 SGDLS and CDR2 YYNGEE. J was trimmed by 2 bases and V by 3 bases; bases with no gene match: 2. CDR3 length: 15 amino acids. The CDR3 nucleotides are TGTGCCAGCAGCGGCACTAGCGGGGCCTACAATGAGCAGTTCTTC. Amino acid sequence: CASSGTSGAYNEQFF.

V gene TRBV7-3 combines with J gene TRBJ1-1; D is undetermined. The CDR3 has 13 residues. Germline V gene sequence: CDR1 SGHTA, CDR2 FQGTGA. V was cut by 1 base and J by 7 bases, with 10 bases left in between. The CDR3 protein is CASSLSEGSEAFF. The CDR3 bases are TGTGCCAGCAGCTTAAGTGAGGGAAGTGAAGCTTTCTTT.

This clone was seen only a few times. The rearrangement uses TRBV7-9 and TRBJ2-3; tentative D call: TRBD1 (6 bases). The CDR3 has 14 amino acids. CDR1 and CDR2 from the germline V gene are SEHNR and FQNEAQ (reference sequence). V lost 5 bases to trimming and J lost 6 bases, with 15 bases between them. As DNA, the CDR3 is TGTGCCAGCAGCCCAAGACAGGACTCGGATACGCAGTATTTT. Its translation is CASSPRQDSDTQYF.

This clone was recorded a few times. The identical CDR3 is also encoded by other nucleotide sequences in the sample. This chain uses TRBV6-5 with TRBJ1-5; 10 nucleotides agree with TRBD1. Trimming took 5 bases from V and 2 from J; bases not matched to a gene: 3. This CDR3 is 15 amino acids long. CDR1 MNHEY and CDR2 SVGAGI come from the germline V gene. The CDR3 here is CASSAGTGGNQPQHF. The CDR3 bases are TGTGCCAGCAGTGCCGGGACAGGGGGCAATCAGCCCCAGCATTTT.

The V call is TRBV9, the J call TRBJ2-5; TRBD2 might be the D (6 bases). This CDR3 has 14 amino acids. V lost 3 bases and J lost 6, with 15 bases in between. CDR1 SGDLS and CDR2 YYNGEE come from the germline V gene. CDR3 bases: TGTGCCAGCAGCGAGGCAGGGACTCGGCAGACCCAGTACTTC. It codes for CASSEAGTRQTQYF.